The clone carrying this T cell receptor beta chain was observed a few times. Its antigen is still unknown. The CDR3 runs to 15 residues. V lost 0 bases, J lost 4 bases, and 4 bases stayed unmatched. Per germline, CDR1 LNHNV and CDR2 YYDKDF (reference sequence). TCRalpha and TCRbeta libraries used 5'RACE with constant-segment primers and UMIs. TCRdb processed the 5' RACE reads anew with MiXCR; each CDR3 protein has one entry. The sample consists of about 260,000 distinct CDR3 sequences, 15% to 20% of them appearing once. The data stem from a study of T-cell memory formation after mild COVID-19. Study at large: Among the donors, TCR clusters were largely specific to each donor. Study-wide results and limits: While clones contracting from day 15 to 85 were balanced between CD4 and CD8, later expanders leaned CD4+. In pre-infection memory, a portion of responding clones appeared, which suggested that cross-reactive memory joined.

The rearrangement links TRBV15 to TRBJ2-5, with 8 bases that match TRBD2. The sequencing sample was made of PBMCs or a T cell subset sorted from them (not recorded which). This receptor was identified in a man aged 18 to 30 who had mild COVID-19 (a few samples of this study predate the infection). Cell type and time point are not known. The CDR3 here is CATSRDTAGGETQYF. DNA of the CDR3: TGTGCCACCAGCAGAGATACGGCGGGGGGAGAGACCCAGTACTTC.